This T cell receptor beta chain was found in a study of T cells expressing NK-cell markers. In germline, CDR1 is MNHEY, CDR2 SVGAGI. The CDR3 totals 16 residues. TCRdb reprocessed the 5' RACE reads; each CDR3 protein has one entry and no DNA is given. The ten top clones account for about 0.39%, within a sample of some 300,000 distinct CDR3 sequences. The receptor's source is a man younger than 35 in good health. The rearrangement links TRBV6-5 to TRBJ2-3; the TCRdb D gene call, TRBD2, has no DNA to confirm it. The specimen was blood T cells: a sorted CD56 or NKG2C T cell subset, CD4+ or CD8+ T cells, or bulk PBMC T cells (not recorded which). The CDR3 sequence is CASSYWAGVGADTQYF.